This T cell receptor beta chain was retrieved from a study of technical replicates of blood from several donors. This clone was counted a single time. Produced via immunoSEQ multiplex PCR; TCRdb's table is partial and in-frame only. Among around 76,000 clones, about 91% were seen once, and the ten largest hold around 0.24%. CDR1 and CDR2 from the germline V gene are MDHEN and SYDVKM. This CDR3 is 19 amino acids long. V shed 5 bases and J 3 bases; nucleotides not matched to a gene: 21. The chain joins TRBV28 to TRBJ2-7, with 8 bases identical to TRBD2. The origin of this receptor is a human donor in good health. The sequenced sample consisted of T cells isolated from PBMCs. DNA for the CDR3: TGTGCCAGCAGTCCATCCAGCGGGAGACGGGTTTTCGGGGTCTACGAGCAGTACTTC. Protein: CASSPSSGRRVFGVYEQYF.